The 22 T cell receptor beta chains listed next were all sequenced from one sample in a study of blood T cell repertoires in COVID-19. Clones were read by immunoSEQ multiplex PCR, and TCRdb kept only the in-frame ones, dropping some. The sample includes 200,000 to 250,000 clones, more than 80% of them seen just once. Source material: PBMCs or T cells enriched from blood (not recorded which). Source of these receptors: a woman in her thirties or forties with acute COVID-19.

The J gene is TRBJ2-2, the V gene TRBV7-3, with 9 bases fitting TRBD1. The germline V gene has CDR1 SGHTA and CDR2 FQGTGA. The CDR3 consists of 16 residues. V lost 5 bases, J lost 7 bases, and 11 bases stayed unmatched. The CDR3 loop reads CASSKRQGDLGGELFF. The CDR3 bases are TGTGCCAGCAGCAAGCGACAGGGGGATCTGGGCGGGGAGCTGTTTTTT.

DNA of the CDR3: TGTGCCAGCAGTCAGGTTGGAGGCTACACCTTC. Translated: CASSQVGGYTF. The rearrangement uses TRBV6-5 and TRBJ1-2; D not resolved. The CDR3 loop spans 11 amino acids. Trimming cost V 5 bases and J 8 bases, with 9 bases left between them. The V gene's germline CDR1 is MNHEY and CDR2 SVGAGI.

This clone was detected once. The J gene is TRBJ1-2, the V gene TRBV18; D ambiguous. V lost 3 bases, J lost 3 bases, and 14 bases lay in between. The germline V gene encodes CDR1 KGHSH and CDR2 LQKENI. The CDR3 length is 15 residues. In DNA form, the CDR3 reads TGTGCCAGCTCACCTCTGGGAGGGTTGGACTATGGCTACACCTTC. Its protein is CASSPLGGLDYGYTF.

There are a few counts of this clone. V is TRBV19 and J is TRBJ1-2, with TRBD1 identical over 9 bases. From germline, CDR1 is LNHDA and CDR2 SQIVND (reference sequence). V lost 3 bases, J lost 7 bases, and 3 bases stayed unmatched. The CDR3 loop spans 13 amino acids. Written as DNA, the CDR3 is TGTGCCAGTAGTATGGGACAGGGCATTGGCTACACCTTC. It translates to CASSMGQGIGYTF.

This rearrangement joins TRBV6-2 or TRBV6-3 to TRBJ2-2; TRBD1 is a possible D gene (6 bases). CDR3 size: 15 residues. CDR1 and CDR2 from the germline V gene are MNHEY and SVGEGT. V lost 3 bases and J 1 base, leaving 9 bases between the germline ends. The CDR3, as DNA: TGTGCCAGCAGTTATCGGACAGAGAACACCGGGGAGCTGTTTTTT. This encodes CASSYRTENTGELFF.

This chain uses TRBV7-2 with TRBJ1-1, with no clear D. Trimming took 1 base from V and 0 from J, leaving 9 bases between them. The CDR3 has 15 amino acids. Germline CDR1 SGHTA, CDR2 FQGNSA. The CDR3 is CASSLDTGMNTEAFF. CDR3 nucleotide sequence: TGTGCCAGCAGCTTAGATACGGGGATGAACACTGAAGCTTTCTTT.

The chain carries TRBV29-1 and TRBJ1-2; 10 positions agree with TRBD1. Trimming removed 7 bases from V and 6 bases from J; junction bases left unmatched: 11. The CDR3 spans 14 residues. CDR1 is SQVTM and CDR2 is ANQGSEA in the germline V gene. As DNA, the CDR3 is TGCAGCGGTGACACCGGACAGGGGGTGGATGGCTACACCTTC. As protein: CSGDTGQGVDGYTF.

On this clone itself: This CDR3 is also generated by other DNA sequences in the sample. The chain has TRBV3-1 (or the pseudogene TRBV3-2) and TRBJ1-6; D not resolved. This CDR3 contains 14 residues. V lost 1 base to trimming and J lost 7 bases, with 8 bases between them. The germline V gene encodes CDR1 LGHDT and CDR2 YNNKEL (reference sequence). The CDR3 here is CASSQGHSNSPLHF. The DNA for the CDR3 is TGTGCCAGCAGCCAAGGTCACAGCAATTCACCCCTCCACTTT.

The V and J genes are TRBV9 and TRBJ1-5; D possibly corresponds to TRBD1 (6 bases). V was clipped by 4 bases and J by 3 bases, with 20 bases between them. Germline lookup yields CDR1 SGDLS and CDR2 YYNGEE. This CDR3 comprises 17 residues. CDR3: CASSPFSPAGDNQPQHF. CDR3 nucleotides: TGTGCCAGCAGCCCCTTTTCCCCCGCAGGGGACAATCAGCCCCAGCATTTT.

The chain combines TRBV15 with TRBJ1-4; the D gene is possibly TRBD1 (5 bases). The V end lost 5 bases, the J end lost 13 bases, and 17 bases lay between the germline ends. The CDR3 is 13 residues long. The germline V gene has CDR1 LNHNV and CDR2 YYDKDF (reference sequence). CDR3 sequence reads: CATSGGDFSRLFF. CDR3 nucleotide sequence: TGTGCCACCAGCGGAGGGGACTTTTCTAGACTGTTTTTT.

The rearrangement joins TRBV5-4 to TRBJ2-1; 12 bases line up with TRBD2. V gave up 4 bases and J gave up 0 bases; unmatched junction bases: 5. Germline values: CDR1 SGHNT, CDR2 YYREEE (reference sequence). The CDR3 loop spans 17 amino acids. CDR3 DNA sequence: TGTGCCAGCAGCGGTCTAGCGGGGGGGAGCTCCTACAATGAGCAGTTCTTC. Translating it yields CASSGLAGGSSYNEQFF.

The V call is TRBV29-1, the J call TRBJ1-2; no definite D call. CDR3 length equals 13 residues. CDR1 SQVTM and CDR2 ANQGSEA come from the germline V gene. The ends were cut back, 2 bases at V and 0 bases at J, with 7 bases in the middle. Here the CDR3 DNA reads TGCAGCGTTGAAAGTCCGGCTAACTATGGCTACACCTTC. It codes for CSVESPANYGYTF.

V gene TRBV29-1 combines with J gene TRBJ1-1; D not certain. The V and J ends lost 1 base and 1 base respectively, with 4 bases between them. The CDR3 has 12 residues. Germline V CDR1 and CDR2: SQVTM, ANQGSEA. The CDR3 DNA reads TGCAGCGTTGAAGGAGGGAACACTGAAGCTTTCTTT. This translates into CSVEGGNTEAFF.

The chain has TRBV9 and TRBJ2-3, with TRBD2 matching 9 bases. This CDR3 spans 15 amino acids. V was pared by 4 bases and J by 2 bases, with 5 bases of the junction left unmatched. In germline, CDR1 is SGDLS, CDR2 YYNGEE. CDR3 in amino acids: CASSSSGDSTDTQYF. The CDR3 DNA reads as TGTGCCAGCAGCTCTAGCGGGGACTCCACAGATACGCAGTATTTT.

This clone was counted once. The sample contains more than one DNA sequence encoding this CDR3. The V and J genes are TRBV9 and TRBJ1-5; TRBD1 matches at 11 bases. CDR1 SGDLS and CDR2 YYNGEE come from the germline V gene. The V gene end was trimmed by 2 bases and the J gene end by 7 bases; junction bases not matched to a gene: 2. CDR3 size: 14 residues. The CDR3 DNA is TGTGCCAGCAGCGTCGGGACAGGGGGACAGCCCCAGCATTTT. Residues: CASSVGTGGQPQHF.

The chain carries TRBV6-1 and TRBJ1-5; D ambiguous. Germline V gives CDR1 MNHNS, CDR2 SASEGT. The CDR3 sequence is 15 residues long. Between the trimmed V and J ends, which lost 1 base and 0 bases, there was a span of 7 bases. This chain's CDR3 is CASSEGVYSNQPQHF. CDR3 nucleotide sequence: TGTGCCAGCAGTGAAGGCGTATATAGCAATCAGCCCCAGCATTTT.

The V and J genes are TRBV9 and TRBJ2-3; tentatively, D is TRBD1 (6 bases). The CDR3 covers 15 residues. Germline CDR1 reads SGDLS; CDR2 reads YYNGEE. The V end lost 2 bases, the J end lost 1 base, and 11 bases lay between the germline ends. The CDR3 DNA sequence: TGTGCCAGCAGCGTCCAGGGGATTGGCACAGATACGCAGTATTTT. Amino acid sequence: CASSVQGIGTDTQYF.

The chain joins TRBV6-5 to TRBJ1-1; weak D call: TRBD1 (5 bases). This CDR3 comprises 16 residues. The germline V and J ends were trimmed by 5 bases and 1 base, with 17 bases remaining between them. Germline values: CDR1 MNHEY, CDR2 SVGAGI. The CDR3 region is CASSNFAVTGNTEAFF. The CDR3 DNA reads as TGTGCCAGCAGTAACTTCGCAGTTACAGGGAACACTGAAGCTTTCTTT.

This chain uses TRBV18 with TRBJ1-4; D call uncertain. This CDR3 region has 14 residues. Germline-derived CDR1 and CDR2 are KGHSH and LQKENI. Trimming removed 4 bases at V and 3 bases at J, with 9 bases between. CDR3 in DNA: TGTGCCAGCTCACACGAGATGGCTAATGAAAAACTGTTTTTT. This gives the protein CASSHEMANEKLFF.

V and J are TRBV19 and TRBJ1-1; D not certain. This CDR3 is 14 amino acids long. Deletions cut 2 bases from V and 5 bases from J, with 12 bases between. The germline CDR1 and CDR2 sequences are LNHDA and SQIVND (reference sequence). This chain's CDR3 is CASSISLVVTEAFF. In DNA form, the CDR3 reads TGTGCCAGTAGTATAAGCTTGGTTGTTACTGAAGCTTTCTTT. The full variable domain, rest sourced from reference TRBV19 and TRBJ1-1, is DGGITQSPKYLFRKEGQNVTLSCEQNLNHDAMYWYRQDPGQGLRLIYYSQIVNDFQKGDIAEGYSVSREKKESFPLTVTSAQKNPTAFYLCASSISLVVTEAFFGQGTRLTVV.

The chain is built from TRBV4-2 and TRBJ1-4; D not resolved. This CDR3 comprises 12 residues. CDR1 and CDR2 from the germline V gene are LGHNA and YNFKEQ. Trimming took 4 bases from V and 8 from J, leaving 8 bases between them. The CDR3 protein is CASSPPGEKLFF. In DNA form, the CDR3 reads TGTGCCAGCAGCCCGCCCGGGGAAAAACTGTTTTTT.

The chain combines TRBV24-1 with TRBJ2-2; TRBD1 agrees at 8 bases. CDR3 length: 14 residues. Germline trimming cut 2 bases from V and 7 bases from J; bases unmatched to any gene: 2. The germline gives CDR1 KGHDR, CDR2 SFDVKD. This CDR3 reads CATSDYRGIGELFF. Written as DNA, the CDR3 is TGTGCCACCAGTGATTACAGGGGGATCGGGGAGCTGTTTTTT.